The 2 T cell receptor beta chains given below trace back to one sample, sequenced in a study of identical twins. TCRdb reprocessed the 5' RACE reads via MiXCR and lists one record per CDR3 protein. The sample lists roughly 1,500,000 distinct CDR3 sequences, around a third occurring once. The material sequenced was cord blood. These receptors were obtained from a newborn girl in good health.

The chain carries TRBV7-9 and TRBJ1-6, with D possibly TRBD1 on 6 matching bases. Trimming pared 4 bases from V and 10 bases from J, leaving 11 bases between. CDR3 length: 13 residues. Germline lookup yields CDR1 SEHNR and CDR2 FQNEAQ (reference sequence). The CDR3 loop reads CASSSEQGSPLHF. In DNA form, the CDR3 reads TGTGCCAGCAGCTCAGAACAGGGATCACCCCTCCACTTT.

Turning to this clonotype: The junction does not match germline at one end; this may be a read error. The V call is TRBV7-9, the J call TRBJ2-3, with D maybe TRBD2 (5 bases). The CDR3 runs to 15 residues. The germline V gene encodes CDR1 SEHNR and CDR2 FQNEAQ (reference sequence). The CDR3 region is CANSLASPRTDTQYF. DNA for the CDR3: TGTGCCAACAGCTTAGCGTCCCCGCGCACAGATACGCAGTATTTT. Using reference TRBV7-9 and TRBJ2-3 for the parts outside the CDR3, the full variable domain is DTGVSQNPRHKITKRGQNVTFRCDPISEHNRLYWYRQTLGQGPEFLTYFQNEAQLEKSRLLSDRFSAERPKGSFSTLEIQRTEQGDSAMYLCANSLASPRTDTQYFGPGTRLTVL.